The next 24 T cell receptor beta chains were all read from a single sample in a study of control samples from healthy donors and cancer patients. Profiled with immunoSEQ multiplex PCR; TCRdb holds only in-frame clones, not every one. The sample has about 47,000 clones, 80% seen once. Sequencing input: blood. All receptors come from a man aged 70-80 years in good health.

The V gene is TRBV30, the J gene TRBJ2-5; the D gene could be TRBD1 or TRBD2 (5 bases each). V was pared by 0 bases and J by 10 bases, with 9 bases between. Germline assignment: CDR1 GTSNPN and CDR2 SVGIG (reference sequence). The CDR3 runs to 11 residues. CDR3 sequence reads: CAWSVGVVQYF. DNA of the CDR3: TGTGCCTGGAGTGTGGGGGTGGTCCAGTACTTC.

This CDR3 is CASSIRENQPQHF. CDR3 sequence (DNA): TGTGCCAGTAGTATCAGGGAAAATCAGCCCCAGCATTTT. The V and J genes are TRBV19 and TRBJ1-5, with TRBD1 as a possible D gene (5 bases). There are 13 residues in the CDR3. With 3 bases removed from V and 4 bases from J, the gap between germline ends came to 7 bases. The germline V gene encodes CDR1 LNHDA and CDR2 SQIVND (reference sequence). The variable domain in full, completed from reference TRBV19 and TRBJ1-5, reads DGGITQSPKYLFRKEGQNVTLSCEQNLNHDAMYWYRQDPGQGLRLIYYSQIVNDFQKGDIAEGYSVSREKKESFPLTVTSAQKNPTAFYLCASSIRENQPQHFGDGTRLSIL.

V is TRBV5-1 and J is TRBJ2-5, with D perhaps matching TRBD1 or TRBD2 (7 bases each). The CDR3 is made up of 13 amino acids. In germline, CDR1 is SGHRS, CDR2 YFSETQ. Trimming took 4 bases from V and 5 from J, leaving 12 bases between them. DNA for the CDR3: TGCGCCAGCAGCGGAGCGGGACAGGAGACCCAGTACTTC. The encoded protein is CASSGAGQETQYF. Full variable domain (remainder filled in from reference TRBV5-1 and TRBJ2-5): KAGVTQTPRYLIKTRGQQVTLSCSPISGHRSVSWYQQTPGQGLQFLFEYFSETQRNKGNFPGRFSGRQFSNSRSEMNVSTLELGDSALYLCASSGAGQETQYFGPGTRLLVL.

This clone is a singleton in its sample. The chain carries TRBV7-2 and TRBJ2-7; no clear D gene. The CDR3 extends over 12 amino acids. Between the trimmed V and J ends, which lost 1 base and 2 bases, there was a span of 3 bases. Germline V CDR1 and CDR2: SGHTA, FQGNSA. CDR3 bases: TGTGCCAGCAGCTTAGGGACCTACGAGCAGTACTTC. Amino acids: CASSLGTYEQYF. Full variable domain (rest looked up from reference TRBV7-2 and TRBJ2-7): GAGVSQSPSNKVTEKGKDVELRCDPISGHTALYWYRQSLGQGLEFLIYFQGNSAPDKSGLPSDRFSAERTGGSVSTLTIQRTQQEDSAVYLCASSLGTYEQYFGPGTRLTVT.

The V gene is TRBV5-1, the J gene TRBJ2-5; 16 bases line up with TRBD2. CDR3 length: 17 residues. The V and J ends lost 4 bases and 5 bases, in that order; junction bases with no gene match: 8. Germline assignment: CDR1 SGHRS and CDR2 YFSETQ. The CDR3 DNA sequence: TGCGCCAGCAGCCCGGGACTAGCGGGGGGGCTCGGGGAGACCCAGTACTTC. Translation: CASSPGLAGGLGETQYF.

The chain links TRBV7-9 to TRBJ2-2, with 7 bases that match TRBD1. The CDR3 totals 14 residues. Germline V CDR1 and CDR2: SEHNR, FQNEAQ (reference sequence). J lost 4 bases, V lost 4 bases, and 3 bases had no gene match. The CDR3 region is CASSSTGSTGELFF. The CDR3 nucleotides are TGTGCCAGCAGCTCGACAGGGAGCACCGGGGAGCTGTTTTTT.

CDR3 loop: CASSLGGQANEQYF. CDR3 nucleotides: TGTGCCAGCAGCTTAGGGGGACAGGCTAACGAGCAGTACTTC. This chain uses TRBV7-9 with TRBJ2-7; 8 bases align to TRBD1. The CDR3 spans 14 residues. Germline CDR1 reads SEHNR; CDR2 reads FQNEAQ (reference sequence). The ends lost 1 base at V and 5 bases at J; junction bases unmatched: 4.

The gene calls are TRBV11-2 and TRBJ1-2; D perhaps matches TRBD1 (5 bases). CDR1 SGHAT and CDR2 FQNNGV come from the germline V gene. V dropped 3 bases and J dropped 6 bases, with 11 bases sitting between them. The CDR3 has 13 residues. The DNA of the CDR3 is TGTGCCAGCAGCTTTAACTGGGGCGATGGCTACACCTTC. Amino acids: CASSFNWGDGYTF.

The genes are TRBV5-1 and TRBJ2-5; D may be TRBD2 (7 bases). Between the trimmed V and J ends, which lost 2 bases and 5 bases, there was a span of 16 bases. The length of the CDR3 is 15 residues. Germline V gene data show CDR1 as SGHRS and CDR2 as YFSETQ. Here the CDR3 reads CASSFGGGRGETQYF. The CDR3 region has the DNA TGCGCCAGCAGCTTCGGCGGGGGCCGTGGGGAGACCCAGTACTTC. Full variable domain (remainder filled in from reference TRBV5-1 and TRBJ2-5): KAGVTQTPRYLIKTRGQQVTLSCSPISGHRSVSWYQQTPGQGLQFLFEYFSETQRNKGNFPGRFSGRQFSNSRSEMNVSTLELGDSALYLCASSFGGGRGETQYFGPGTRLLVL.

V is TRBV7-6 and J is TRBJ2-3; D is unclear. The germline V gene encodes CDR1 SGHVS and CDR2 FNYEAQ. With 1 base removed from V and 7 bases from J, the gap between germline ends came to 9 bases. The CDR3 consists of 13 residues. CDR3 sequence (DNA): TGTGCCAGCAGCTTAGACCGAGCGAATACGCAGTATTTT. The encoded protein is CASSLDRANTQYF.

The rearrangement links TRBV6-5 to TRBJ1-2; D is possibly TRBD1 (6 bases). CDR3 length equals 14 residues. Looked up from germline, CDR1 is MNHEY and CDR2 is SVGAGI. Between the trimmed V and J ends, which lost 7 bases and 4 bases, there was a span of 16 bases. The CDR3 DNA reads TGTGCCAGCATCCTGGCTGGGGGCGCCTATGGCTACACCTTC. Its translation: CASILAGGAYGYTF.

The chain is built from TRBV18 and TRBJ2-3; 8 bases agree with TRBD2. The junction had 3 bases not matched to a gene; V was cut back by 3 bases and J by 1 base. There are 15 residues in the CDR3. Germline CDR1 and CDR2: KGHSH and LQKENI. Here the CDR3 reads CASSPNSGGTDTQYF. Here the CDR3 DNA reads TGTGCCAGCTCACCTAATAGCGGGGGCACAGATACGCAGTATTTT.

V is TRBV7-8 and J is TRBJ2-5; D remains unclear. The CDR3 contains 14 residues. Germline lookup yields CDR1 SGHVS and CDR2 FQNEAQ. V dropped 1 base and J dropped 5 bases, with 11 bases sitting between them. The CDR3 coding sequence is TGTGCCAGCAGCTTAGAGGTGATCCGCGAGACCCAGTACTTC. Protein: CASSLEVIRETQYF.

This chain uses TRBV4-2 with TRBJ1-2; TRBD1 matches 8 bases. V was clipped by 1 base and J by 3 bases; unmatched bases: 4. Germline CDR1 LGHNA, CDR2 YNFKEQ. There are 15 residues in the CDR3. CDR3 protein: CASSQAPGGHYGYTF. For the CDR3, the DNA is TGTGCCAGCAGCCAAGCCCCAGGGGGCCACTATGGCTACACCTTC.

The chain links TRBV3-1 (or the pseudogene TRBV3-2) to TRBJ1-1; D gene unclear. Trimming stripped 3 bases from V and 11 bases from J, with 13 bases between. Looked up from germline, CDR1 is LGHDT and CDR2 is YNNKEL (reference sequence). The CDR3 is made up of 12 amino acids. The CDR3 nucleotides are TGTGCCAGCAGCCAGGGTCAGGCGTTTGCTTTCTTT. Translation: CASSQGQAFAFF.

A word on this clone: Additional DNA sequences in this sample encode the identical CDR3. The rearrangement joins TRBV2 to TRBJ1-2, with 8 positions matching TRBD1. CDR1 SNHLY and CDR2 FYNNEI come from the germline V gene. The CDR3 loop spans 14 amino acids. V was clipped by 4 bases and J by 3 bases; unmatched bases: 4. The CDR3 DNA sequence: TGTGCCAGCAGTGCCCAGGGGGCAGACTATGGCTACACCTTC. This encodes CASSAQGADYGYTF.

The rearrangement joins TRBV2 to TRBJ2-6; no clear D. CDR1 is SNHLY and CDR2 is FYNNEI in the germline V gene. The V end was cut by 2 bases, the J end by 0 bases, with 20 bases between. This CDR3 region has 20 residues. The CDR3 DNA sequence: TGTGCCAGCAGTGAAACCTTGGCAGGTCGACTGAGCTCTGGGGCCAACGTCCTGACTTTC. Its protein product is CASSETLAGRLSSGANVLTF.

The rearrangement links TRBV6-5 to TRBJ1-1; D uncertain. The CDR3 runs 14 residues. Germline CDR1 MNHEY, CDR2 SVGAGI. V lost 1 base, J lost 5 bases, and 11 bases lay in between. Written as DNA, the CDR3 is TGTGCCAGCAGTTACTGGACGGGTGGTACTGAAGCTTTCTTT. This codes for CASSYWTGGTEAFF.

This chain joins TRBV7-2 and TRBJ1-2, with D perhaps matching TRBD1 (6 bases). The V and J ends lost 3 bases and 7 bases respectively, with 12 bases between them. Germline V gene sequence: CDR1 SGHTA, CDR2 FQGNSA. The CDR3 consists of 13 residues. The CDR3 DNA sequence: TGTGCCAGCAGCTTTATCGGGGGCATTGGCTACACCTTC. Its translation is CASSFIGGIGYTF.

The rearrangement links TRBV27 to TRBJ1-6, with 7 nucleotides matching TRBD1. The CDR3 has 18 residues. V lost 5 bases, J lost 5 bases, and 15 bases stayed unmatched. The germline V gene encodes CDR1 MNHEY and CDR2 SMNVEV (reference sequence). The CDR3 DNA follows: TGTGCCAGCAGTCCGTCCGGGACAGCCTTCGTCAATAATTCACCCCTCCACTTT. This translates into CASSPSGTAFVNNSPLHF.

CDR3 in DNA: TGTGCCACCAGTTCAGGGACTAGGGGCTACACCTTC. Translating it yields CATSSGTRGYTF. V gene TRBV24-1 combines with J gene TRBJ1-2; D possibly corresponds to TRBD1 (5 bases). The CDR3 totals 12 residues. V lost 6 bases, J lost 8 bases, and 12 bases lay in between. Germline CDR1 reads KGHDR; CDR2 reads SFDVKD.

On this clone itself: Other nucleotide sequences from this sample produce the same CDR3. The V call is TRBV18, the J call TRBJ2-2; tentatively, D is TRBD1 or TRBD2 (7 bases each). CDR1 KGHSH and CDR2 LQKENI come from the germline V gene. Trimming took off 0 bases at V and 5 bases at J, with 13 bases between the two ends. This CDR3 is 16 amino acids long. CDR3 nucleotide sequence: TGTGCCAGCTCACCACCGACAGGGAGGGAGACCGGGGAGCTGTTTTTT. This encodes CASSPPTGRETGELFF.

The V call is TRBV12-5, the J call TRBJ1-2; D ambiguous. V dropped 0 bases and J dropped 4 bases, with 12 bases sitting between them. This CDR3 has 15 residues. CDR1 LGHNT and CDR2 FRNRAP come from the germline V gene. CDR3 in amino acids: CASGLVRGALYGYTF. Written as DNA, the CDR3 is TGTGCTAGTGGTTTGGTACGGGGTGCCCTCTATGGCTACACCTTC.

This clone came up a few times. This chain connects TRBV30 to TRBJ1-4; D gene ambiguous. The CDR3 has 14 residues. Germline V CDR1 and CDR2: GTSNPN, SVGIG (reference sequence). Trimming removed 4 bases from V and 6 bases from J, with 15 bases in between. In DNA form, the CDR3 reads TGTGCCTGGACCGCAACGGGGAGTCATGAAAAACTGTTTTTT. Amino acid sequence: CAWTATGSHEKLFF.